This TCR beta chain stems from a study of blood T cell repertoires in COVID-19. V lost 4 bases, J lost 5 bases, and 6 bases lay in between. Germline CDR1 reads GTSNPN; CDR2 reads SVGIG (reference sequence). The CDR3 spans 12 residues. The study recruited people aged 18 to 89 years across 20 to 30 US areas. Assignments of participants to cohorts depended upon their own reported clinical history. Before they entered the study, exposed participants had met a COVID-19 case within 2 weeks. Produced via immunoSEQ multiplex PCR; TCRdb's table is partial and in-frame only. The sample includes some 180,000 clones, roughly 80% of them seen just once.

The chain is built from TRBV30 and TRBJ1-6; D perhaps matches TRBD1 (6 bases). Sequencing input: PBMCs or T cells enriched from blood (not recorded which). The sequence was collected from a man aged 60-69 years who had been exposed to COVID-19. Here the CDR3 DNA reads TGTGCCTGGAACAGGGATAATTCACCCCTCCACTTT. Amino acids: CAWNRDNSPLHF.